This TCR beta chain was retrieved from a study of OX40 agonist ivuxolimab in advanced cancers. Background on the study: The patients received agonistic anti-OX40 (CD134) antibody ivuxolimab. Patients got intravenous ivuxolimab at 0.01 to 10 mg/kg every 2 weeks. Notes on the study in general: In the expanded peripheral T cells, antigen specificity was never determined. Dosing at 0.1 to 3.0 mg/kg was accompanied by clonal expansion of CD4+ and CD8+ blood T cells by week 6.

In germline, CDR1 is SGHNT, CDR2 YENEEA. Trimming removed 3 bases from V and 5 bases from J; junction bases left unmatched: 6. The CDR3 totals 15 residues. Some clones are missing from TCRdb's copy, which holds only in-frame ones; the method was immunoSEQ multiplex PCR. The table shows more than 70,000 clones, with roughly 92% occurring only once. Of note for this clone: Its antigen is undetermined.

This material consisted of CD4+ or CD8+ T cells sorted from blood, taken in a trial of the OX40 agonist ivuxolimab. The receptor was isolated from an adult with an advanced solid tumor such as melanoma, head and neck, liver or kidney cancer. The rearrangement joins TRBV11-3 to TRBJ2-3, with 9 bases identical to TRBD1. CDR3 sequence reads: CASSFSGQGGDTQYF. The CDR3 DNA reads as TGTGCCAGCAGCTTCTCGGGACAGGGAGGAGATACGCAGTATTTT. Variable domain in full (rest from reference TRBV11-3 and TRBJ2-3): EAGVVQSPRYKIIEKKQPVAFWCNPISGHNTLYWYLQNLGQGPELLIRYENEEAVDDSQLPKDRFSAERLKGVDSTLKIQPAELGDSAVYLCASSFSGQGGDTQYFGPGTRLTVL.